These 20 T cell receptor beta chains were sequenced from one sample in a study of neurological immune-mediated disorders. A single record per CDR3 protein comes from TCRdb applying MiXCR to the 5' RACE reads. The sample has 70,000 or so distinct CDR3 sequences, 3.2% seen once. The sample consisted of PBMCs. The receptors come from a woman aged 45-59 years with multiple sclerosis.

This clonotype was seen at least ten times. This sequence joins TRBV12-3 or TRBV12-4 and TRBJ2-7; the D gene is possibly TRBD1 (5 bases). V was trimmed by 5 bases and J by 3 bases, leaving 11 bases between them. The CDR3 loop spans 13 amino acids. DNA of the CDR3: TGTGCCAGCAGTCGACAGACAAACTACGAGCAGTACTTC. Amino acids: CASSRQTNYEQYF.

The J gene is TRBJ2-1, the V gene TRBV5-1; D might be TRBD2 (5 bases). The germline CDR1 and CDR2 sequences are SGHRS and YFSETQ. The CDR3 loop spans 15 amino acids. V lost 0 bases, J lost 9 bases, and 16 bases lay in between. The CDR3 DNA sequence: TGCGCCAGCAGCTTGGTGATGTGTGAGCGGCGTGAGCAGTTCTTC. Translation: CASSLVMCERREQFF.

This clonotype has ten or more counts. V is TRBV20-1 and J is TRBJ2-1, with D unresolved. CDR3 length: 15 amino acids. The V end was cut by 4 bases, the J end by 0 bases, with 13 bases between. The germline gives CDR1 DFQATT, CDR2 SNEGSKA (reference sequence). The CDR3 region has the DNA TGCAGTGCTATGAAGGGCCTTAGCTCCTACAATGAGCAGTTCTTC. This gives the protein CSAMKGLSSYNEQFF.

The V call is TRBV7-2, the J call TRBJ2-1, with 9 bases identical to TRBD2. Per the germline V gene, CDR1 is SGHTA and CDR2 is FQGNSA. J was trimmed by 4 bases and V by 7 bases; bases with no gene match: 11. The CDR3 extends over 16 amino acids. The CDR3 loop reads CASTTAGGLAYNEQFF. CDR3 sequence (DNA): TGTGCCAGCACGACTGCTGGAGGACTAGCGTACAATGAGCAGTTCTTC. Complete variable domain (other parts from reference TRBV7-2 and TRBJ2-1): GAGVSQSPSNKVTEKGKDVELRCDPISGHTALYWYRQSLGQGLEFLIYFQGNSAPDKSGLPSDRFSAERTGGSVSTLTIQRTQQEDSAVYLCASTTAGGLAYNEQFFGPGTRLTVL.

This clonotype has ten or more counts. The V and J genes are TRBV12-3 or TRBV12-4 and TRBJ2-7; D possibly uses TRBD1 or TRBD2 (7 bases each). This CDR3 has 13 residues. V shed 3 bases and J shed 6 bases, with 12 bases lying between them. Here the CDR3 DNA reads TGTGCCAGCAGTTTGGGAGGGGGCGTCGAGCAGTACGTC. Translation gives CASSLGGGVEQYV.

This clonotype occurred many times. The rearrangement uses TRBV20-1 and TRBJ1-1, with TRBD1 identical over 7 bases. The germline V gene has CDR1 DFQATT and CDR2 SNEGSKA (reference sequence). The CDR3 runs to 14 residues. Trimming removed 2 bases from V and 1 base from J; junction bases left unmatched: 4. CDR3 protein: CSARSGTANTEAFF. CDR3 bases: TGCAGTGCTAGATCTGGGACAGCGAACACTGAAGCTTTCTTT.

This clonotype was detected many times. The CDR3: CASSFTVAEAFF. CDR3 coding DNA: TGTGCCAGCAGCTTTACGGTGGCTGAAGCTTTCTTT. The chain joins TRBV7-8 to TRBJ1-1, with D unresolved. The CDR3 sequence is 12 residues long. Germline V gene sequence: CDR1 SGHVS, CDR2 FQNEAQ. V lost 3 bases, J lost 6 bases, and 8 bases lay in between. The full variable domain, rest sourced from reference TRBV7-8 and TRBJ1-1, is GAGVSQSPRYKVAKRGQDVALRCDPISGHVSLFWYQQALGQGPEFLTYFQNEAQLDKSGLPSDRFFAERPEGSVSTLKIQRTQQEDSAVYLCASSFTVAEAFFGQGTRLTVV.

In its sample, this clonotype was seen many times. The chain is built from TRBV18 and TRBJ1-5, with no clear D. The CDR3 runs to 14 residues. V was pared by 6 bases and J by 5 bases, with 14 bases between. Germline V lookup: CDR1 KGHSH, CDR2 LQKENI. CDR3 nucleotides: TGTGCCAGCTCGTACCGGGCCTCGGATCAGCCCCAGCATTTT. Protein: CASSYRASDQPQHF.

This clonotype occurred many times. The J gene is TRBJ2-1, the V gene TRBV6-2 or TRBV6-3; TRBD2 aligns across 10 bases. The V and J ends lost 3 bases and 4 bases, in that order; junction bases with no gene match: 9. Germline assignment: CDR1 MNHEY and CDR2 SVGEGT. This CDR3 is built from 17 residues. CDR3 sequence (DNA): TGTGCCAGCAGTTATAAGCTAGCGGGGGTTCATTACAATGAGCAGTTCTTC. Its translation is CASSYKLAGVHYNEQFF.

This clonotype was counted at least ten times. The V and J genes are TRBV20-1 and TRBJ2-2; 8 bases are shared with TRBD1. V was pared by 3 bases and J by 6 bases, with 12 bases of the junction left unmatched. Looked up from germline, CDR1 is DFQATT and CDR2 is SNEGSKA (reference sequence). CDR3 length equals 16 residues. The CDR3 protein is CSASAQGAQRPGELFF. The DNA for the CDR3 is TGCAGTGCTAGTGCCCAGGGGGCGCAAAGACCCGGGGAGCTGTTTTTT.

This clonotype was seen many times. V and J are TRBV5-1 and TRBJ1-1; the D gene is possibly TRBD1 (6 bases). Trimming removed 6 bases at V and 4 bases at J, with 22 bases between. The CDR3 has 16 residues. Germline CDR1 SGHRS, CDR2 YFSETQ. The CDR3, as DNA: TGCGCCAGCAAGATGAGGGCAGGGGTGATGAGCACTGAAGCTTTCTTT. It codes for CASKMRAGVMSTEAFF.

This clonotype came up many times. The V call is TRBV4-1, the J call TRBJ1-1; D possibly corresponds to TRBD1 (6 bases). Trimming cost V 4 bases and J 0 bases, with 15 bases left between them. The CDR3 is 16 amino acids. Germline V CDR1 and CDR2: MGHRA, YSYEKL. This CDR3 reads CASSRGGLRLNTEAFF. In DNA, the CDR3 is TGCGCCAGCAGCCGGGGGGGCTTGAGGTTGAACACTGAAGCTTTCTTT.

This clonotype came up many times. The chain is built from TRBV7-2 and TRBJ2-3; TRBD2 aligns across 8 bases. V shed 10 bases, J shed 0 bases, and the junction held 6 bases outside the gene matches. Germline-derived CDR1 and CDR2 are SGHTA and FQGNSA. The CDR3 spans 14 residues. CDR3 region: CATHRGGSTDTQYF. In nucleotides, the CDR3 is TGTGCCACCCATCGCGGGGGGAGCACAGATACGCAGTATTTT.

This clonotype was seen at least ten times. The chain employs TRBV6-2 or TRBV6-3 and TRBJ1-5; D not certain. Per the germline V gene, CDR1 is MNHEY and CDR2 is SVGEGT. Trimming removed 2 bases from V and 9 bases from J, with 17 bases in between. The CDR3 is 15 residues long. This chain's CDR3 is CASSYIGPKAWPQHF. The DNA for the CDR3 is TGTGCCAGCAGTTACATAGGGCCCAAAGCGTGGCCCCAGCATTTT.

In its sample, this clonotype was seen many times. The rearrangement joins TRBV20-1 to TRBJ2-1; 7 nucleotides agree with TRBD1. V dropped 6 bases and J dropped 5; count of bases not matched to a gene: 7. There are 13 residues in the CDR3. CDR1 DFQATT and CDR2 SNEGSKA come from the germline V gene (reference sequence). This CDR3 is CSAERGQHNEQFF. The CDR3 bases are TGCAGTGCAGAGAGGGGACAGCACAATGAGCAGTTCTTC.

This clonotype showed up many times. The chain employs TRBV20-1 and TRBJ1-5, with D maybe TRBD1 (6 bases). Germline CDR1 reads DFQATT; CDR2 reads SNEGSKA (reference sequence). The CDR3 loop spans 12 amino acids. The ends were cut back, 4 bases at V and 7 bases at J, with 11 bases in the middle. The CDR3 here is CSAKDSPQPQHF. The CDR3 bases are TGCAGTGCTAAGGACAGTCCCCAGCCCCAGCATTTT.

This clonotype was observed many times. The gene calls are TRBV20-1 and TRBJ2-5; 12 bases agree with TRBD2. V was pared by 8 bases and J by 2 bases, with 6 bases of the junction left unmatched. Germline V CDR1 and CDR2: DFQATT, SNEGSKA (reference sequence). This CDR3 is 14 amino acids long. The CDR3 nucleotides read TGCAGTAAAACTAGCGGGGGGACTCAAGAGACCCAGTACTTC. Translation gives CSKTSGGTQETQYF.

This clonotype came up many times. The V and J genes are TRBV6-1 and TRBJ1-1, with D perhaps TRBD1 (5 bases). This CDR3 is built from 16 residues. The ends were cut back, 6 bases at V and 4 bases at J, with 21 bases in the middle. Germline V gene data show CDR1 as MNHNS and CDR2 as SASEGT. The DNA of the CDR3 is TGTGCCAGCAGCCCTGAGTGGGGGACGGGGAGCACTGAAGCTTTCTTT. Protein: CASSPEWGTGSTEAFF.

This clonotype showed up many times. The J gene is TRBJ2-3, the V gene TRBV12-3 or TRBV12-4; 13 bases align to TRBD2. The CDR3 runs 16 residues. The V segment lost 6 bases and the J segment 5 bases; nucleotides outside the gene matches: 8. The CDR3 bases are TGTGCCAGCAGACGGACTAGCGGGAGTTATGGAGATACGCAGTATTTT. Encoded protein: CASRRTSGSYGDTQYF.

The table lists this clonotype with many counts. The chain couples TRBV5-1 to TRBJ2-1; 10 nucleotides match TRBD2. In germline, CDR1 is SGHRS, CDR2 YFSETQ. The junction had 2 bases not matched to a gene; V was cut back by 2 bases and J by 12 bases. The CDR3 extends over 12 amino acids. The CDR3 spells CASSLLAGGQFF. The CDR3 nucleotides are TGCGCCAGCAGCTTATTAGCGGGAGGGCAGTTCTTC.